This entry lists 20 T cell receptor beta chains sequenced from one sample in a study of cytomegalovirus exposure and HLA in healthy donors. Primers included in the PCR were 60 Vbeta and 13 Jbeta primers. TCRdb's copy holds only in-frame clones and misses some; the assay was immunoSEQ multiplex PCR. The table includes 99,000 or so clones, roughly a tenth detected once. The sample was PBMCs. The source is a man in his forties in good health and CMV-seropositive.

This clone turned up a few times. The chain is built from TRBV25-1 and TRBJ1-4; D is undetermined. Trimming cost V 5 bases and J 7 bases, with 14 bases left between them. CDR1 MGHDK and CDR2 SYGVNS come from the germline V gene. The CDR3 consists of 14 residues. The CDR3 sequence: CASSNRVAGEKLFF. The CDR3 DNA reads TGTGCCAGCAGTAACCGTGTGGCTGGTGAAAAACTGTTTTTT.

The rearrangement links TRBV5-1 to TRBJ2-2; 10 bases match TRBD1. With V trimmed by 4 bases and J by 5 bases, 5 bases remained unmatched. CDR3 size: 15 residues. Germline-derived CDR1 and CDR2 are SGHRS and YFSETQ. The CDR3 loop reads CASSLPGQGTGELFF. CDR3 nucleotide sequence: TGCGCCAGCAGCCTGCCGGGACAGGGGACCGGGGAGCTGTTTTTT.

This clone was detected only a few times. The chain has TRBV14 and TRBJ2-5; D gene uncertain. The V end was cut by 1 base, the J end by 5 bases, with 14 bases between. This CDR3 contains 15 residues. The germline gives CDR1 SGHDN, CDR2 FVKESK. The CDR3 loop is CASSQAVSAGETQYF. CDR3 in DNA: TGTGCCAGCAGCCAAGCAGTATCCGCCGGGGAGACCCAGTACTTC.

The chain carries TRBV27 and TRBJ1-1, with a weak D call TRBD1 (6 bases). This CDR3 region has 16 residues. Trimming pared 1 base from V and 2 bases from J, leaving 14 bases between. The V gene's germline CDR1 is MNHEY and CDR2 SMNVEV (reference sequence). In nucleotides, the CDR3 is TGTGCCAGCAGTTTATTTGTAGGGGGGGTTAACACTGAAGCTTTCTTT. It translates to CASSLFVGGVNTEAFF.

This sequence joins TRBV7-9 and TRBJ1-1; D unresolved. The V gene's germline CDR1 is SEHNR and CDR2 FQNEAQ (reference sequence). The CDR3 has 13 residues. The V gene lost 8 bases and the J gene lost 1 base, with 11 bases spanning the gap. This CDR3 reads CASASAGNTEAFF. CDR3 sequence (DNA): TGTGCCAGCGCTTCGGCGGGGAACACTGAAGCTTTCTTT.

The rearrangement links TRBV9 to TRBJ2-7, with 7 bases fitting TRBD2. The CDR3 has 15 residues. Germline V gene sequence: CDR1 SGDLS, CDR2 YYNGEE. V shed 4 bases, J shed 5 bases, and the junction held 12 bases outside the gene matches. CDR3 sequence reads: CASSPYGLVVHEQYF. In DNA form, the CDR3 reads TGTGCCAGCAGCCCCTACGGACTAGTTGTTCACGAGCAGTACTTC.

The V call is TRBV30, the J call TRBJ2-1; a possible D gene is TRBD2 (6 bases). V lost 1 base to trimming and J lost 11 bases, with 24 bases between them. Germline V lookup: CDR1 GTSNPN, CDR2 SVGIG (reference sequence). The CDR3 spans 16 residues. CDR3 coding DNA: TGTGCCTGGAGTGAGCTATCGGGAGATAACTTGCCTAAGCAGTTCTTC. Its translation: CAWSELSGDNLPKQFF.

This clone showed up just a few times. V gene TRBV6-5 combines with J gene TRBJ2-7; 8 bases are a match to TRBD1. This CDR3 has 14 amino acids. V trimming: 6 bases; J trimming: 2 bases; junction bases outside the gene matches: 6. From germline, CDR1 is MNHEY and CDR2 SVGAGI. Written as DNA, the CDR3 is TGTGCCAGCAGCCAGGACAGGGCCACCTACGAGCAGTACTTC. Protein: CASSQDRATYEQYF.

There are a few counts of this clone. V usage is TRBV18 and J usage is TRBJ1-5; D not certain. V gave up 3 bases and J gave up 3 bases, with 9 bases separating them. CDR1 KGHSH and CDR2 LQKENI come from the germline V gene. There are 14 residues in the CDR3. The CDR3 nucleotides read TGTGCCAGCTCACCCGCGCAGGACAATCAGCCCCAGCATTTT. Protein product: CASSPAQDNQPQHF.

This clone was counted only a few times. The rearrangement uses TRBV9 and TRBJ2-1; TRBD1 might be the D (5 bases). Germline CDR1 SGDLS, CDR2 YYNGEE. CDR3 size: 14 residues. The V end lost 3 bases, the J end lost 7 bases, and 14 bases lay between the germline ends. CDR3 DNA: TGTGCCAGCAGCGAGGGGTCTACAAGAAATGAGCAGTTCTTC. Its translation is CASSEGSTRNEQFF.

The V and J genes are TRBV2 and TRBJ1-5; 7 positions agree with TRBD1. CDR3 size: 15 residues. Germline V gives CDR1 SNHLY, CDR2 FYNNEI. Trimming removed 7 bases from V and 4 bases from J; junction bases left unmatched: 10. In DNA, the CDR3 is TGTGCCAGCAAAGACAGGGCCGGGAATAATCAGCCCCAGCATTTT. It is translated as CASKDRAGNNQPQHF.

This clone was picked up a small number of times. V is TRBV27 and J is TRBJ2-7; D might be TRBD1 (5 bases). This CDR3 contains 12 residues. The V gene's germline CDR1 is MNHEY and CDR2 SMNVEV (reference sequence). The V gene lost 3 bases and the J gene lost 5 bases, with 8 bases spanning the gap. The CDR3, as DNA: TGTGCCAGCAGTTTGCCAGGGCACGAGCAGTACTTC. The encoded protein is CASSLPGHEQYF.

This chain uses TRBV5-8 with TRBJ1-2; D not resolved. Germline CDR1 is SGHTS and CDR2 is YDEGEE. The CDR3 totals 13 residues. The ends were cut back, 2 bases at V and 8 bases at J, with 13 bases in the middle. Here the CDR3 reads CASSFNGIEGYTF. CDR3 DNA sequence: TGTGCCAGCAGCTTTAACGGGATCGAAGGCTACACCTTC. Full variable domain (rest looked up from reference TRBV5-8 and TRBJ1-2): EAGVTQSPTHLIKTRGQQATLRCSPISGHTSVYWYQQALGLGLQFLLWYDEGEERNRGNFPPRFSGRQFPNYSSELNVNALELEDSALYLCASSFNGIEGYTFGSGTRLTVV.

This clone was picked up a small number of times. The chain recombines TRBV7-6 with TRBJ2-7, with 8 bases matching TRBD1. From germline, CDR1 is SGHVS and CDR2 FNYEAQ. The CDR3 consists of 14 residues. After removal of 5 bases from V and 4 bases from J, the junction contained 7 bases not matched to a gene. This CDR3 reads CASSPGRGQYEQYF. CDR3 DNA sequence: TGTGCCAGCAGCCCCGGCAGGGGGCAATACGAGCAGTACTTC.

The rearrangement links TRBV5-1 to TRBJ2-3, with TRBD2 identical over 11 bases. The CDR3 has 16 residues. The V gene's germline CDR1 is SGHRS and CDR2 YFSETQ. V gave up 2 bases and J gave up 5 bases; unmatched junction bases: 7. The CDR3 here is CASSFRSGRAIDTQYF. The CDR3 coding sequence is TGCGCCAGCAGCTTTCGTAGCGGGAGGGCCATAGATACGCAGTATTTT.

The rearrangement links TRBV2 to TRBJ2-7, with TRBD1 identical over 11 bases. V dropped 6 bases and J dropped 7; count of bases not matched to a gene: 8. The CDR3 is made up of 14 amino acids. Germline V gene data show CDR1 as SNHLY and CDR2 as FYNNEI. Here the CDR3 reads CASRSGQGVLEQYF. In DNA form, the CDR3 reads TGTGCCAGCAGATCGGGACAGGGGGTTTTAGAGCAGTACTTC.

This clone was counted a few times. The CDR3 coding sequence is TGTGCCAGCAGCCTAGGAGGCGGGACTAGCACAGATACGCAGTATTTT. Translated, it gives CASSLGGGTSTDTQYF. The chain employs TRBV4-2 and TRBJ2-3; D may be TRBD2 (6 bases). Trimming shortened V by 4 bases and J by 0 bases, and 14 bases separated the two germline ends. The CDR3 has 16 residues. CDR1 and CDR2 from the germline V gene are LGHNA and YNFKEQ.

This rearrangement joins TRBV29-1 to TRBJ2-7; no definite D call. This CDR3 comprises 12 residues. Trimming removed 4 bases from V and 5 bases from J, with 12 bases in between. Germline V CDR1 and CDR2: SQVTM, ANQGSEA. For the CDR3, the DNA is TGCAGCGTTGTCCCCTTCGAGGACGAGCAGTACTTC. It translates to CSVVPFEDEQYF.

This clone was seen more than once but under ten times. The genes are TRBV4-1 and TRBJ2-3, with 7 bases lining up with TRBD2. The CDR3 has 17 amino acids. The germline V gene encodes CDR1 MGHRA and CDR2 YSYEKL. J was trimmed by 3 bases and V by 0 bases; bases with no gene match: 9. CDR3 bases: TGCGCCAGCAGCCAAGAAGCGTGGGGGGGGAGGACAGATACGCAGTATTTT. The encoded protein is CASSQEAWGGRTDTQYF.

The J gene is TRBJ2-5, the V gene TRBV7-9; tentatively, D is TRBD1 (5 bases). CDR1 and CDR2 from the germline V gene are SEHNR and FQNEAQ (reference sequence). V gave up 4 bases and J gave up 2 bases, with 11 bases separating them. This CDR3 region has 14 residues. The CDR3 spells CASSSRQLQETQYF. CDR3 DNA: TGTGCCAGCAGCTCGCGACAGTTACAAGAGACCCAGTACTTC.